These T cell receptor beta chains were read from a single sample in a study of Graves' ophthalmopathy and Graves' hyperthyroidism. Using its own MiXCR run on the multiplex PCR reads, TCRdb lists one record per CDR3 protein. The data show about 1.1 million distinct CDR3 sequences, with 36% seen just once and roughly 10% held by the top ten. The sequencing input was peripheral blood or thyroid tissue (not recorded which). These receptors were collected from an adult man with Graves' hyperthyroidism. Both conserved end residues are part of each CDR3. Each record gives: J gene, V gene, CDR3 protein.

>TRBJ1-1|TRBV7-8
CASSLVPGANTEAFF
>TRBJ1-5|TRBV5-8
CASSLPTGPQHF
>TRBJ1-6|TRBV7-9
CASSPSRDRGSPLHF
>TRBJ1-5|TRBV7-8
CASSLAKPSGNQPQHF
>TRBJ1-3|TRBV20-1
CSASKGGIVTGNTIYF
>TRBJ2-5|TRBV7-2
CASSPSSRKGTQYF
>TRBJ2-7|TRBV7-9
CASSLVGLASYEQYF
>TRBJ2-3|TRBV5-1
CASSIGLAGTDTQYF
>TRBJ2-5|TRBV20-1
CSARDRRRGGGETQYF
>TRBJ1-1|TRBV20-1
CSAAPVRSNTEAFF
>TRBJ2-7|TRBV12-3/TRBV12-4
CASSLVGTQYEQYF
>TRBJ2-7|TRBV7-2
CASSSPGQVYEQYF
>TRBJ2-7|TRBV28
CASSLAASGGIEQYF
>TRBJ1-5|TRBV20-1
CSATLVGGQPQHF
>TRBJ1-5|TRBV19
CASSTQIWLYSNQPQHF
>TRBJ2-2|TRBV25-1
CASSGTSGTGMILRELFF
>TRBJ1-5|TRBV6-4
CASSDSKQHSNQPQHF
>TRBJ2-7|TRBV4-1
CASSQVRVGSYEQYF
>TRBJ1-1|TRBV20-1
CSARLLQNTEAFF
>TRBJ1-2|TRBV5-1
CASSRDSFPETNYGYTF
>TRBJ2-6|TRBV20-1
CSARSLAGYSGANVLTF
>TRBJ2-3|TRBV20-1
CSARIRDTQYF
>TRBJ2-2|TRBV5-1
CASERMGSYTGELFF
>TRBJ1-4|TRBV15
CATQGSRTNEKLFF
>TRBJ1-2|TRBV7-9
CASSFGQGGDGYTF
>TRBJ2-6|TRBV29-1
CSVAFLGRRNSGANVLTF
>TRBJ2-7|TRBV7-8
CASSQGFSGAYEQYF
>TRBJ2-2|TRBV20-1
CSAREVTGGNTGELFF
>TRBJ2-3|TRBV25-1
CASEHRDRGPYTQYF
>TRBJ2-5|TRBV30
CAWSTQTGFAETQYF
>TRBJ2-6|TRBV2
CASSVGRGDSGANVLTF
>TRBJ1-5|TRBV19
CASSISGTSNQPQHF
>TRBJ1-2|TRBV20-1
CSASRPVYGYTF
>TRBJ2-7|TRBV28
CASSEFDRERTKF
>TRBJ1-5|TRBV12-3/TRBV12-4
CASSPQPGTGVNQPQHF
>TRBJ2-7|TRBV5-4
CASTDLNSYEQYF
>TRBJ2-3|TRBV10-3
CAISDGGLDTQYF
>TRBJ2-2|TRBV7-2
CASSLSPGELFF
>TRBJ1-3|TRBV20-1
CSAVWTEGGRFGNTIYF
>TRBJ2-7|TRBV7-9
CASSVRGAGSYEQYF
>TRBJ2-5|TRBV7-9
CASSPRTSGMRTQYF
>TRBJ2-7|TRBV19
CASSTPGGRPGYEQYF
>TRBJ2-1|TRBV25-1
CASSKLGDEQFF
>TRBJ2-7|TRBV29-1
CSVDPGNTGELYF
>TRBJ1-6|TRBV19
CASQTERDGTENSPLHF
>TRBJ2-7|TRBV2
CASSWNLGSYEQYF
>TRBJ1-6|TRBV7-9
CASTPDRVDFVPPHF
>TRBJ2-5|TRBV19
CASSSQGAGETQYF
>TRBJ2-7|TRBV7-7
CASSLGTGLSYEQYF
>TRBJ1-3|TRBV20-1
CSARVSETGNTIYF
>TRBJ1-5|TRBV27
CAPEGGFGNQPQHF